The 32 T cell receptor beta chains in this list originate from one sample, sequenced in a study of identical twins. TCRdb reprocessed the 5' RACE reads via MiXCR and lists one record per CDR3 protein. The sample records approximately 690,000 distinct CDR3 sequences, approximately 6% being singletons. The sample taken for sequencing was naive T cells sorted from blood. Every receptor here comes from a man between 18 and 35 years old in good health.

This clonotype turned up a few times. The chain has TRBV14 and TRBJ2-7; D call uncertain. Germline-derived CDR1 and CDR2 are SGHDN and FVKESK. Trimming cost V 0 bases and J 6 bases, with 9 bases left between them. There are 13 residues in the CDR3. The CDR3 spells CASSQDLDGEQYV. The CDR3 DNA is TGTGCCAGCAGCCAAGATTTAGACGGCGAGCAGTACGTC.

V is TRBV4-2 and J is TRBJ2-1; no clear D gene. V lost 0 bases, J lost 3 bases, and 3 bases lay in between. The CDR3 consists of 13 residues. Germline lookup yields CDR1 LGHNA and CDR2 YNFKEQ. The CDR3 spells CASSQDHYNEQFF. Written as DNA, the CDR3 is TGTGCCAGCAGCCAAGATCACTACAATGAGCAGTTCTTC.

In nucleotides, the CDR3 is TGTGCCAGCAGCTTGGTTACAGGGGACAGCAATCAGCCCCAGCATTTT. Protein product: CASSLVTGDSNQPQHF. The chain recombines TRBV5-5 with TRBJ1-5, with TRBD1 matching 7 bases. Germline V CDR1 and CDR2: SGHKS, YYEKEE (reference sequence). Trimming at V came to 0 bases and at J to 1 base, leaving 4 bases not matched to a gene. The CDR3 runs to 16 residues.

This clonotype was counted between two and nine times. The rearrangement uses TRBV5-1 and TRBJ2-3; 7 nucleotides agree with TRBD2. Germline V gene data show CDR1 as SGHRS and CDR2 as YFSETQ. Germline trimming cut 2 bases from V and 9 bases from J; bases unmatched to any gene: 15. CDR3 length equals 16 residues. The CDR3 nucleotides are TGCGCCAGCAGCTTAGAGGCTAGCGGACGGGGTTTGACGCAGTATTTT. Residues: CASSLEASGRGLTQYF.

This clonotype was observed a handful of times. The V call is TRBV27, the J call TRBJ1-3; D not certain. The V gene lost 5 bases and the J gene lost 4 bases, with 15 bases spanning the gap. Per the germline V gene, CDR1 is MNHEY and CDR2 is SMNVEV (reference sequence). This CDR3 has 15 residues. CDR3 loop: CASSLSGSGGNTIYF. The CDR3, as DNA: TGTGCCAGCAGTCTGAGTGGATCGGGGGGAAACACCATATATTTT.

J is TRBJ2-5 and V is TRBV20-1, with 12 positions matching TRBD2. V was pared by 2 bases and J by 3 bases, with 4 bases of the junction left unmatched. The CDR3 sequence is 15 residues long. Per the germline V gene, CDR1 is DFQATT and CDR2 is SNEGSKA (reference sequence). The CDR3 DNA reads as TGCAGTGCTAGAAGGGCTAGCGGGAGGGAAGAGACCCAGTACTTC. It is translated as CSARRASGREETQYF.

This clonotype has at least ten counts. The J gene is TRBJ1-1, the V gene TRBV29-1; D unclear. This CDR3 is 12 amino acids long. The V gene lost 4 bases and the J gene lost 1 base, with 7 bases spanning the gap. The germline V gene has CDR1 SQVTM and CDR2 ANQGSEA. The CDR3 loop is CSVGHQNTEAFF. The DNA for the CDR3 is TGCAGCGTTGGTCATCAGAACACTGAAGCTTTCTTT.

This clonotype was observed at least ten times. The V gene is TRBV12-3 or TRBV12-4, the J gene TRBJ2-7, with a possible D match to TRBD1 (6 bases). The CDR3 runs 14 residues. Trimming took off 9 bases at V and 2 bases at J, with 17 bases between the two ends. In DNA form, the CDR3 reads TGTGCCAGTACGTTCAGGGACACACCCTACGAGCAGTACTTC. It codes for CASTFRDTPYEQYF.

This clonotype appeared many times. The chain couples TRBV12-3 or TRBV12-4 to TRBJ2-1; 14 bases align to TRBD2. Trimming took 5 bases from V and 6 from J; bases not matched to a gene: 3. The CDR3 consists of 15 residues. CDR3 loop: CASSTGLAGGNEQFF. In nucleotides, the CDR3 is TGTGCCAGCAGTACCGGACTAGCGGGAGGCAATGAGCAGTTCTTC.

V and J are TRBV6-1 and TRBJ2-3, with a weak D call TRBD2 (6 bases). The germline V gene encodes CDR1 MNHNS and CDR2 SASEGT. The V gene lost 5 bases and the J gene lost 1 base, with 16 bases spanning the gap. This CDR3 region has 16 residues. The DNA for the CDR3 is TGTGCCAGCAGTCTTGGGAGGTATAGGGGCACAGATACGCAGTATTTT. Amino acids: CASSLGRYRGTDTQYF.

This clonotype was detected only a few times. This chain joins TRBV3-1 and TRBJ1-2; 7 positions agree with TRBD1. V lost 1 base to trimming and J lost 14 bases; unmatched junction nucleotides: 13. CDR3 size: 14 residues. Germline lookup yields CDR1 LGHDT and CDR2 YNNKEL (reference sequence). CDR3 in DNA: TGTGCCAGCAGCCAAGCTACAGGGGCCGCCCCCCTTACCTTC. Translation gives CASSQATGAAPLTF.

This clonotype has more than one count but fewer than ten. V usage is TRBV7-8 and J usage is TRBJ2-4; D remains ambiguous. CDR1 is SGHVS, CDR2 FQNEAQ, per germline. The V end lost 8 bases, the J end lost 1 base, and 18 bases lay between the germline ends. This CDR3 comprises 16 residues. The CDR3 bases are TGTGCCAGCGGCCGGTGGGGATCTGGGGCCAAAAACATTCAGTACTTC. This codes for CASGRWGSGAKNIQYF.

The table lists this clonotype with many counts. DNA of the CDR3: TGTGCCACCAGCAGAGGAAGTGGCTCCTACAATGAGCAGTTCTTC. Its translation: CATSRGSGSYNEQFF. The chain recombines TRBV15 with TRBJ2-1; no firm D call. CDR1 is LNHNV, CDR2 YYDKDF, per germline (reference sequence). The CDR3 spans 15 residues. The germline V and J ends were trimmed by 1 base and 0 bases, with 7 bases remaining between them.

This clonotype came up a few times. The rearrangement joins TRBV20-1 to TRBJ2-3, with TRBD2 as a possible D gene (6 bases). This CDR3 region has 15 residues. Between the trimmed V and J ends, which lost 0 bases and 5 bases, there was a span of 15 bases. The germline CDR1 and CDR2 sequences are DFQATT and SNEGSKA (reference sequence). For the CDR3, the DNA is TGCAGTGCTAGAGATCCCCGGGACTCAAGAGATACGCAGTATTTT. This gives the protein CSARDPRDSRDTQYF.

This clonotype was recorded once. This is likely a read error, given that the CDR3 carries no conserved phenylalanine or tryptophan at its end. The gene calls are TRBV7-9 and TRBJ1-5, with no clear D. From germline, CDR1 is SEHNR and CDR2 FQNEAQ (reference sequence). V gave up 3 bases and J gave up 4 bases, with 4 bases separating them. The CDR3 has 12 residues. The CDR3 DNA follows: TGTGCCAGCAGCTTCGGAAATCAGCCCCAGCATTAT. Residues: CASSFGNQPQHY.

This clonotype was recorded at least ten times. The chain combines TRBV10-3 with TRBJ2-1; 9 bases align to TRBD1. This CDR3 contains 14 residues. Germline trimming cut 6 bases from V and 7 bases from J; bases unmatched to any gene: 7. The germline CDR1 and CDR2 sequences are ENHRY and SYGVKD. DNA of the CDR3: TGTGCCATCAGGACCGGGACAGGGTCGAATGAGCAGTTCTTC. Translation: CAIRTGTGSNEQFF.

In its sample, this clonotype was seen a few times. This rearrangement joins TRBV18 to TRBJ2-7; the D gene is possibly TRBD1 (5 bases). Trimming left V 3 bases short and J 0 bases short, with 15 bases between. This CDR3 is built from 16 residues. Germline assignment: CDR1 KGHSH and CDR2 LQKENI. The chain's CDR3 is CASSPLPAGNSYEQYF. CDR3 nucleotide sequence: TGTGCCAGCTCACCGCTTCCCGCAGGGAACTCCTACGAGCAGTACTTC.

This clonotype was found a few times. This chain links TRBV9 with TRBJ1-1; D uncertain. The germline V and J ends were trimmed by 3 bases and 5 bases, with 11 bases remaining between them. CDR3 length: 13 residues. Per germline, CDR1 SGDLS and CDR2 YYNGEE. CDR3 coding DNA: TGTGCCAGCAGCGCCGACTGGGATACTGAAGCTTTCTTT. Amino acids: CASSADWDTEAFF.

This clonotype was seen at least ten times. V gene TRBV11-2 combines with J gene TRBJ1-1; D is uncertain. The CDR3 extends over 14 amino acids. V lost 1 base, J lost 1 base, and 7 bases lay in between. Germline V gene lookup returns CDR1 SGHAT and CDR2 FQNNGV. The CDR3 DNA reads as TGTGCCAGCAGCTTAGGCGGGTCGAACACTGAAGCTTTCTTT. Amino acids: CASSLGGSNTEAFF.

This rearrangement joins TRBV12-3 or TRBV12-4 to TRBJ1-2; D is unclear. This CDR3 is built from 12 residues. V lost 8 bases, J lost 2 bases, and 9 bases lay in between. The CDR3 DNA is TGTGCCAGCGCGGCGGGCAACTATGGCTACACCTTC. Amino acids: CASAAGNYGYTF.

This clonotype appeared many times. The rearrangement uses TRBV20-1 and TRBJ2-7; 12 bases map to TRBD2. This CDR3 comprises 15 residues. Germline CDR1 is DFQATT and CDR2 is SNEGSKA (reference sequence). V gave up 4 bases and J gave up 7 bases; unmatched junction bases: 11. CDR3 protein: CSAIVGTSGLLEQYF. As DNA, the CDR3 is TGCAGTGCTATAGTAGGGACTAGCGGGCTCCTGGAGCAGTACTTC.

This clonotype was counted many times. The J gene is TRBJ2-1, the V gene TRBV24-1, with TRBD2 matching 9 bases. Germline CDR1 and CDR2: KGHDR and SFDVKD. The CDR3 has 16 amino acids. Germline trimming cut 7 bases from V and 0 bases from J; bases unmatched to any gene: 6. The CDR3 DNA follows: TGTGCCACCAGCGCTCTAGCGGGAAGCTCCTACAATGAGCAGTTCTTC. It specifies CATSALAGSSYNEQFF.

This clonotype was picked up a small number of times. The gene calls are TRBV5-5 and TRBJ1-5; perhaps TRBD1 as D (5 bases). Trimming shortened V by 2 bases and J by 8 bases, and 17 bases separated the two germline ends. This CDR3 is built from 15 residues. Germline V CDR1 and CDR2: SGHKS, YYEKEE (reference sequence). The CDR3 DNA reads TGTGCCAGCAGCTTAAAAACAGTGGGGGGAAAGCCCCAGCATTTT. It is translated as CASSLKTVGGKPQHF. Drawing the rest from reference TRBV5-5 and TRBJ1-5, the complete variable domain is DAGVTQSPTHLIKTRGQQVTLRCSPISGHKSVSWYQQVLGQGPQFIFQYYEKEERGRGNFPDRFSARQFPNYSSELNVNALLLGDSALYLCASSLKTVGGKPQHFGDGTRLSIL.

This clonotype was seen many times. CDR3 coding DNA: TGTGCCAGCAGCTCCATAAACAATGAGCAGTTCTTC. It specifies CASSSINNEQFF. V usage is TRBV7-9 and J usage is TRBJ2-1, with D uncertain. Germline CDR1 is SEHNR and CDR2 is FQNEAQ (reference sequence). The CDR3 is 12 amino acids. Trimming left V 4 bases short and J 5 bases short, with 6 bases between.

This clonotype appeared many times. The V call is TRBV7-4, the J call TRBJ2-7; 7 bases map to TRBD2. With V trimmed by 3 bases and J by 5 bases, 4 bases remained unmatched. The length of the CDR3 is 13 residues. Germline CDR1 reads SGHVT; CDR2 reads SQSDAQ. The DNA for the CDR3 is TGTGCCAGCAGCTTCGGCGGGAGCAACGAGCAGTACGTC. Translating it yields CASSFGGSNEQYV.

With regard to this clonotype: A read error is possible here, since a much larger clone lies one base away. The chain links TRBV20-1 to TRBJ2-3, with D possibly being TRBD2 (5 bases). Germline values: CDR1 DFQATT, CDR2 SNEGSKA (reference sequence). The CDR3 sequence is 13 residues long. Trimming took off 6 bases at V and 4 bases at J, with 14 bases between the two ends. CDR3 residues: CSARTACPDTQYF. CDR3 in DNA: TGCAGTGCCCGGACTGCCTGTCCAGATACGCAGTATTTT.

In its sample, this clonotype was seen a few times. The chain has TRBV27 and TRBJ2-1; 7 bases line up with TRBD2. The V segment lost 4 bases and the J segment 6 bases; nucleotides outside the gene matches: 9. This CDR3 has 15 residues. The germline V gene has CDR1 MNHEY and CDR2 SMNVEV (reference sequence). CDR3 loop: CASSYLADPSNEQFF. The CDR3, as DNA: TGTGCCAGCAGTTATCTAGCGGACCCGTCCAATGAGCAGTTCTTC.

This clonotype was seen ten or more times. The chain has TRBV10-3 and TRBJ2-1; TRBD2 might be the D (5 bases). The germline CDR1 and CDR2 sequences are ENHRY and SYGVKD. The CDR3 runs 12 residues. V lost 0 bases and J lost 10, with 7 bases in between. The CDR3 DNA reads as TGTGCCATCAGTGAGTCGGAGGCCGAGCAGTTCTTC. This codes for CAISESEAEQFF.

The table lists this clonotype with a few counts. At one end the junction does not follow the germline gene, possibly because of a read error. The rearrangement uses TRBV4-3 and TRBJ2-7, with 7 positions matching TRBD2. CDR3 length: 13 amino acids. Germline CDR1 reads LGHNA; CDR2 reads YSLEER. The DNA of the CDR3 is TGCGCCAGCAGCCAAGATGCTGGCGGGGGTAAGTTGTTC. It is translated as CASSQDAGGGKLF.

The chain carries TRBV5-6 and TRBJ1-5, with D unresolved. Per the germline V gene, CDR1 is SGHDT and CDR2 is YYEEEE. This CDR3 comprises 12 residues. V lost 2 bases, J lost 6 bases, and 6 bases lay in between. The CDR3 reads CASSFRSQPQHF. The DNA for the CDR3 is TGTGCCAGCAGCTTTAGGTCTCAGCCCCAGCATTTT.

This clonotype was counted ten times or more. Written as DNA, the CDR3 is TGCAGCACCGACCCGGGGGGAGCTAACTATGGCTACACCTTC. It codes for CSTDPGGANYGYTF. The chain is built from TRBV29-1 and TRBJ1-2, with D perhaps TRBD1 (5 bases). Germline CDR1 reads SQVTM; CDR2 reads ANQGSEA. The V gene lost 8 bases and the J gene lost 0 bases, with 16 bases spanning the gap. This CDR3 region has 14 residues.

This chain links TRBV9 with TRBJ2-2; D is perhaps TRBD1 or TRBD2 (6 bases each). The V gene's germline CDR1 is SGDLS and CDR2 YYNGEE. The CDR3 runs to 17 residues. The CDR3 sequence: CALGGPQDRRDTGELFF. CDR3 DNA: TGTGCACTCGGGGGCCCCCAGGATAGGAGGGACACCGGGGAGCTGTTTTTT. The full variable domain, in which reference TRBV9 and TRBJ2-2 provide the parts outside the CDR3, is DSGVTQTPKHLITATGQRVTLRCSPRSGDLSVYWYQQSLDQGLQFLIQYYNGEERAKGNILERFSAQQFPDLHSELNLSSLELGDSALYFCALGGPQDRRDTGELFFGEGSRLTVL.